The TCR beta chain under discussion was sequenced for a study of blood T cell repertoires in COVID-19. Study-level background: The origin of the acute and convalescent COVID-19 samples was the United States, Italy and Spain.

The V end lost 3 bases, the J end lost 5 bases, and 10 bases lay between the germline ends. The length of the CDR3 is 14 residues. Germline V CDR1 and CDR2: KGHSH, LQKENI. Profiled with immunoSEQ multiplex PCR; TCRdb holds only in-frame clones, not every one. The sample lists about 160,000 clones; 80% were seen once. Assignments of participants to cohorts depended upon their own reported clinical history. Sequencing used PBMCs or T cells enriched from blood (not recorded which). This clonotype was sampled from a woman between 55 and 75 years old who had recovered from COVID-19. The chain combines TRBV18 with TRBJ1-4, with D unresolved. CDR3 protein: CASSPPAINEKLFF. In DNA form, the CDR3 reads TGTGCCAGCTCACCGCCAGCGATAAATGAAAAACTGTTTTTT.